Listed below are T cell receptor beta chains from one sample, sequenced in a study of a mutant IDH1 vaccine in newly diagnosed glioma. Only in-frame clones appear in the TCRdb table, and some are missing; sequencing was by immunoSEQ multiplex PCR. The table has about 54,000 clones, 85% to 90% seen once. No cognate antigen is known for these TCRs. Material: PBMCs, obtained from a glioma patient whose treatment included an IDH1 peptide vaccine. These receptors originate from a man aged 35-49 years with glioma. Each CDR3 is given with its conserved first and last residue.

cdr3_aa: CASSSLVPGELFF; j_call: TRBJ2-2; v_call: TRBV4-2
cdr3_aa: CASSGDRGGYTF; j_call: TRBJ1-2; v_call: TRBV2
cdr3_aa: CAISNPGQGNYGYTF; j_call: TRBJ1-2; v_call: TRBV10-3
cdr3_aa: CSGTAGETQYF; j_call: TRBJ2-5; v_call: TRBV20-1
cdr3_aa: CASMASGSGETQYF; j_call: TRBJ2-5; v_call: TRBV27
cdr3_aa: CASSPGLVFQETQYF; j_call: TRBJ2-5; v_call: TRBV7-3
cdr3_aa: CASSSGLEAIYEQYF; j_call: TRBJ2-7; v_call: TRBV6-5
cdr3_aa: CASSLPTGVAFF; j_call: TRBJ1-1; v_call: TRBV28
cdr3_aa: CASSQDGTGPEKLFF; j_call: TRBJ1-4; v_call: TRBV4-1
cdr3_aa: CASRAAGAGRYEQYF; j_call: TRBJ2-7; v_call: TRBV25-1
cdr3_aa: CASSFGPSGNQPQHF; j_call: TRBJ1-5; v_call: TRBV5-1
cdr3_aa: CASSLNSFTGELFF; j_call: TRBJ2-2; v_call: TRBV11-2
cdr3_aa: CASSYNPGASGDEQYF; j_call: TRBJ2-7; v_call: TRBV6-6
cdr3_aa: CASSFVGANVLTF; j_call: TRBJ2-6; v_call: TRBV28
cdr3_aa: CASRKVLGILNTEAFF; j_call: TRBJ1-1; v_call: TRBV5-1
cdr3_aa: CASSLSPSGQGKSQPQHF; j_call: TRBJ1-5; v_call: TRBV9
cdr3_aa: CSVTSGRYEQYF; j_call: TRBJ2-7; v_call: TRBV29-1
cdr3_aa: CASRKVYRDTTEAFF; j_call: TRBJ1-1; v_call: TRBV5-4
cdr3_aa: CASSQGTEAFF; j_call: TRBJ1-1; v_call: TRBV6-5
cdr3_aa: CASSAGTAGQPQHF; j_call: TRBJ1-5; v_call: TRBV5-1
cdr3_aa: CASLRQGPNEQFF; j_call: TRBJ2-1; v_call: TRBV18
cdr3_aa: CASSQGASGETKLAKNIQYF; j_call: TRBJ2-4; v_call: TRBV14
cdr3_aa: CASSPNRGQETQYF; j_call: TRBJ2-5; v_call: TRBV18
cdr3_aa: CASSFVLAGGPWEQYF; j_call: TRBJ2-7; v_call: TRBV27
cdr3_aa: CASSAKQGRAYEQYF; j_call: TRBJ2-7; v_call: TRBV6-1
cdr3_aa: CASSAGGGAQETQYF; j_call: TRBJ2-5; v_call: TRBV2